This T cell receptor beta chain was captured in a study of spatial heterogeneity in lung cancer. Study results and caveats: Compared with follow-up, resection was when ubiquitous expanded tumor TCRs appeared in blood more.

Judged by abundance, this clonotype is medium-sized. Its antigen is not identified. The CDR3 extends over 15 amino acids. CDR1 is DFQATT, CDR2 SNEGSKA, per germline (reference sequence). Trimming removed 5 bases at V and 2 bases at J, with 13 bases between. In the library, each TCR cDNA molecule bore its own unique molecular identifier. Using its own MiXCR run on the 5' RACE reads, TCRdb lists one record per CDR3 protein. The sample carries 4,600 or so distinct CDR3 sequences, 28% recorded once. The time point: sample taken at primary tumor resection. Whole RNA from tumor, nontumor lung or frozen PBMC was sequenced unsorted. The donors, about 78 patients with untreated early-stage non-small cell lung cancer, provided the samples.

The sequencing here drew on PBMCs, taken at surgery. The rearrangement uses TRBV20-1 and TRBJ1-6; D is unclear. The receptor comes from a male donor with early-stage non-small cell lung cancer. CDR3 protein: CSAFSGVPYNSPLHF. For the CDR3, the DNA is TGCAGTGCTTTTAGCGGGGTGCCCTATAATTCACCCCTCCACTTT.